This TCR beta chain was captured by sequencing in a study of prognosis after radiotherapy for stage I lung cancer. At the level of the study: At a biologically effective dose of at least 100 Gy and in 3 to 5 fractions, SBRT was the radiotherapy delivered.

Multiplex PCR in two rounds served to amplify TCR beta CDR3 from genomic DNA. It was primers specific to each TRBV and TRBJ gene that first-round PCR used. TCRdb analysed the multiplex PCR reads with MiXCR anew, one entry per CDR3 protein. This sample has around 30,000 distinct CDR3 sequences, with 30% to 35% found just once. This clonotype was found many times. Its specificity is unknown. This CDR3 is 16 amino acids long. Deletions cut 3 bases from V and 10 bases from J, with 22 bases between. In germline, CDR1 is GTSNPN, CDR2 SVGIG (reference sequence). Findings of the study overall: Gene usage of TRBV and TRBJ reportedly differed between patients with and without metastases.

The receptor comes from a donor over 45 with non-small cell lung cancer. The input for sequencing was PBMCs, taken before or after stereotactic body radiation therapy (not recorded which). This sequence joins TRBV30 and TRBJ1-6, with D possibly being TRBD1 (5 bases). For the CDR3, the DNA is TGTGCCTGGAGGGTTGGCGGATCCACCGGGGGGTCACCCCTCCACTTT. It translates to CAWRVGGSTGGSPLHF.